This passage covers 16 T cell receptor beta chains from one sample sequenced in a study of read filtering for tumor transcriptome and immune sequencing. From approximately 430 ng of RNA, a library with molecular barcoded alpha/delta and beta/gamma adaptors was made. One entry per CDR3 protein results from TCRdb running MiXCR on the reads. This table holds tens of thousands of distinct CDR3 sequences, about a fifth found once. Sequenced material: a population of CD138-negative cells sorted from bone marrow. The source is a donor aged 40 or older with multiple myeloma.

This clonotype was seen repeatedly, ten times or more. The chain couples TRBV10-3 to TRBJ1-1; D is undetermined. CDR3 size: 13 residues. CDR1 and CDR2 from the germline V gene are ENHRY and SYGVKD. The V end lost 4 bases, the J end lost 0 bases, and 6 bases lay between the germline ends. This CDR3 reads CAISAGLNTEAFF. The CDR3, as DNA: TGTGCCATCAGTGCAGGACTGAACACTGAAGCTTTCTTT.

This clonotype has more than one count but fewer than ten. The V and J genes are TRBV2 and TRBJ1-5; no firm D call. CDR1 is SNHLY and CDR2 is FYNNEI in the germline V gene. Between the trimmed V and J ends, which lost 6 bases and 7 bases, there was a span of 7 bases. CDR3 length: 11 amino acids. This CDR3 is CASRETQPQHF. The DNA of the CDR3 is TGTGCCAGCAGGGAAACCCAGCCCCAGCATTTT.

With respect to this clonotype: The DNA is omitted, as the CDR3 cannot be located on it reliably, and the CDR3 follows TCRdb's listing. The V call is TRBV12-3 or TRBV12-4, the J call TRBJ2-1; the table's D call, TRBD1, has no DNA check behind it. The CDR3 sequence runs 15 residues, both termini included. This CDR3 is CASNFGRGSYNEQSF.

This clonotype was observed at least ten times. The chain uses TRBV20-1 and TRBJ2-7; D may correspond to TRBD1 or TRBD2 (5 bases each). Trimming shortened V by 6 bases and J by 5 bases, and 20 bases separated the two germline ends. CDR3 length equals 14 residues. The germline V gene encodes CDR1 DFQATT and CDR2 SNEGSKA (reference sequence). The CDR3 loop reads CSAKVPGSSDEQYF. In DNA, the CDR3 is TGCAGTGCCAAAGTTCCAGGGAGTTCCGACGAGCAGTACTTC.

This clonotype was seen ten or more times. The J gene is TRBJ2-7, the V gene TRBV18, with a possible D match to TRBD2 (6 bases). This CDR3 spans 14 amino acids. Trimming took off 2 bases at V and 3 bases at J, with 11 bases between the two ends. CDR1 and CDR2 (germline): KGHSH, LQKENI. The CDR3 DNA follows: TGTGCCAGCTCACCAGGAGGGTTTCTCTACGAGCAGTACTTC. It is translated as CASSPGGFLYEQYF.

In its sample, this clonotype was seen many times. The chain uses TRBV24-1 and TRBJ2-5; tentatively, D is TRBD1 or TRBD2 (5 bases each). V was trimmed by 2 bases and J by 6 bases, leaving 15 bases between them. The length of the CDR3 is 15 residues. Germline V CDR1 and CDR2: KGHDR, SFDVKD. CDR3 sequence: CATSDSTGAIKTQYF. The CDR3 bases are TGTGCCACCAGTGATTCCACCGGGGCTATCAAGACCCAGTACTTC.

This clonotype was detected many times. J is TRBJ1-2 and V is TRBV29-1, with D perhaps matching TRBD1 (5 bases). V shed 1 base and J shed 5 bases, with 14 bases lying between them. From germline, CDR1 is SQVTM and CDR2 ANQGSEA. The CDR3 has 14 amino acids. DNA for the CDR3: TGCAGCGTTGAAGTAGGGGCAACTTTATATGGCTACACCTTC. Translation gives CSVEVGATLYGYTF.

This clonotype has only one observation. An end of the junction does not agree with germline; a read error may underlie this. The V gene is TRBV20-1, the J gene TRBJ2-1; 13 bases line up with TRBD2. This CDR3 contains 20 residues. CDR1 is DFQATT, CDR2 SNEGSKA, per germline (reference sequence). This CDR3 is CSARDSRGLAGRLKNNEQLF. The CDR3 DNA reads as TGCAGTGCTAGAGATTCCAGGGGACTAGCGGGAAGATTGAAGAATAATGAGCAGCTCTTC.

The CDR3 protein is CASTFRVAGGNEQFF. CDR3 bases: TGTGCCAGTACCTTCCGGGTAGCGGGGGGTAATGAGCAGTTCTTC. The chain is built from TRBV19 and TRBJ2-1; TRBD2 aligns across 10 bases. Germline V gives CDR1 LNHDA, CDR2 SQIVND (reference sequence). J gave up 7 bases and V 7 bases, and 10 bases lay outside the gene matches. CDR3 length: 15 residues.

This clonotype was recorded many times. The chain couples TRBV20-1 to TRBJ2-1; 10 positions match TRBD1. The germline V gene has CDR1 DFQATT and CDR2 SNEGSKA (reference sequence). With 7 bases clipped from V and 5 bases from J, the junction kept 11 bases outside the gene matches. The CDR3 sequence is 15 residues long. In nucleotides, the CDR3 is TGCAGTGTCGCAACTGCGACAGGGGGCCACAATGAGCAGTTCTTC. It yields the protein CSVATATGGHNEQFF.

There are many counts of this clonotype. The V and J genes are TRBV20-1 and TRBJ2-3; TRBD2 matches 11 bases. J gave up 2 bases and V 5 bases, and 3 bases lay outside the gene matches. The CDR3 has 14 residues. In germline, CDR1 is DFQATT, CDR2 SNEGSKA (reference sequence). The CDR3 sequence: CSAPTSGTTDTQYF. As DNA, the CDR3 is TGCAGTGCTCCGACTAGCGGGACCACAGATACGCAGTATTTT.

This clonotype was detected many times. V usage is TRBV6-1 and J usage is TRBJ1-6; possibly TRBD1 for D (6 bases). The CDR3 extends over 16 amino acids. In germline, CDR1 is MNHNS, CDR2 SASEGT. V lost 7 bases and J 6 bases, leaving 19 bases between the germline ends. CDR3 loop: CASNAHTGTGNSPLHF. The CDR3 DNA reads TGTGCCAGCAACGCTCATACAGGGACCGGTAATTCACCCCTCCACTTT.

The chain is built from TRBV28 and TRBJ2-5; D remains ambiguous. Looked up from germline, CDR1 is MDHEN and CDR2 is SYDVKM. The CDR3 sequence is 13 residues long. Trimming removed 5 bases at V and 4 bases at J, with 11 bases between. The CDR3 DNA is TGTGCCAGCAGTCCCCGTGGGCGAGAGACCCAGTACTTC. It codes for CASSPRGRETQYF.

Comments on this clonotype: The missing conserved phenylalanine or tryptophan at the end of this CDR3 makes a read error likely. The chain couples TRBV7-3 to TRBJ2-1; 8 bases are shared with TRBD2. The junction had 5 bases not matched to a gene; V was cut back by 0 bases and J by 4 bases. Germline CDR1 is SGHTA and CDR2 is FQGTGA. The CDR3 length is 16 residues. CDR3 bases: TGTGCCAGCAGCTTAACGGGAACTAGCGGTTACAATGAGCAGTTCATC. It codes for CASSLTGTSGYNEQFI.

Only a few counts were recorded for this clonotype. The rearrangement links TRBV19 to TRBJ1-5; D perhaps matches TRBD1 (6 bases). Germline lookup yields CDR1 LNHDA and CDR2 SQIVND (reference sequence). The CDR3 extends over 15 amino acids. V lost 5 bases and J lost 0, with 11 bases in between. CDR3 amino acids: CASSYDRTSNQPQHF. In nucleotides, the CDR3 is TGTGCCAGTAGTTACGACAGGACTAGCAATCAGCCCCAGCATTTT.

This clonotype was counted ten times or more. V gene TRBV20-1 combines with J gene TRBJ2-3; D might be TRBD2 (7 bases). Trimming left V 2 bases short and J 5 bases short, with 14 bases between. The germline CDR1 and CDR2 sequences are DFQATT and SNEGSKA (reference sequence). The CDR3 contains 14 residues. DNA of the CDR3: TGCAGTGCTAGAAGGGGGATAGCGGGAGATACGCAGTATTTT. This translates into CSARRGIAGDTQYF.